This T cell receptor beta chain was sequenced for a study of blood T cell repertoires in COVID-19. Study at large: Italy, Spain and the United States were the sources of the convalescent and acute COVID-19 samples. T cells, B-cell-depleted T cells, or PBMCs supplied cDNA or gDNA.

The V gene lost 2 bases and the J gene lost 7 bases, with 6 bases spanning the gap. This CDR3 is 11 amino acids long. The germline V gene encodes CDR1 SGHKS and CDR2 YYEKEE (reference sequence). Study processing details: How many nucleated cells were present was estimated from reference gene primer amplification. The repertoire was sequenced with immunoSEQ multiplex PCR; TCRdb's copy has only in-frame clones and lacks some. That table supplies the V and J calls and clone size; D and trimming were determined from the DNA. The table records about 120,000 clones, over 65% of them present only once. The chain is built from TRBV5-5 and TRBJ1-2; D is undetermined. This clonotype was obtained from a man aged 60-69 years with acute or convalescent COVID-19. The sequencing sample was made of peripheral blood. Here the CDR3 reads CASSFTGGYTF. DNA for the CDR3: TGTGCCAGCAGCTTTACGGGTGGCTACACCTTC.